This T cell receptor beta chain was observed in a study of blood T cell repertoires in COVID-19. Overall study: The United States, Italy and Spain were the sources of the acute and convalescent COVID-19 samples.

Germline loops: CDR1 LNHDA, CDR2 SQIVND (reference sequence). The CDR3 is made up of 14 amino acids. The V segment lost 6 bases and the J segment 5 bases; nucleotides outside the gene matches: 7. Per the original methods: Amplifying reference gene primers gave estimates of nucleated cell counts. Clones were sequenced by immunoSEQ multiplex PCR, and TCRdb holds only the in-frame ones, with some missing. V, J and clone size were drawn from that table, and D and trimming were deduced from the DNA. The sample includes over 150,000 clones, 90% of them seen just once. This sequence was found in a man aged 45-65 years with acute or convalescent COVID-19. The sequenced material came from peripheral blood. The V gene is TRBV19, the J gene TRBJ1-1; the match to TRBD1 covers 9 bases. The CDR3: CASSLQGARTEAFF. In DNA, the CDR3 is TGTGCCAGTAGCCTACAGGGGGCGAGGACTGAAGCTTTCTTT.